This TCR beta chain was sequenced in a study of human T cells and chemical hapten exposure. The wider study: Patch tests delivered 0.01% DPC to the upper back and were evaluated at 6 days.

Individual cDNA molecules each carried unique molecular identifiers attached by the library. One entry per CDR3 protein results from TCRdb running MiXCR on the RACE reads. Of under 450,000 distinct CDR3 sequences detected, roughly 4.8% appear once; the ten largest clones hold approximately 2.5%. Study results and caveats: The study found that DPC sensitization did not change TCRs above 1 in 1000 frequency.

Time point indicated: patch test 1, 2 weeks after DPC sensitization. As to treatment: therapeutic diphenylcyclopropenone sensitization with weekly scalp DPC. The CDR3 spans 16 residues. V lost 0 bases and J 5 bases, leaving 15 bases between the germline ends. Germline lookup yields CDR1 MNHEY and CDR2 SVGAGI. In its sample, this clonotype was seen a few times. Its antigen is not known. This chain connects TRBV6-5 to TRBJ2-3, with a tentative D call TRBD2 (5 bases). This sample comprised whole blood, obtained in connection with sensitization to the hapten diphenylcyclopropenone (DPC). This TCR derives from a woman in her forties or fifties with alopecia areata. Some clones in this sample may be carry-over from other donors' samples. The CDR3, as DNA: TGTGCCAGCAGTTACTCTCCTAGCCCTGGGGTAGATACGCAGTATTTT. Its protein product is CASSYSPSPGVDTQYF.